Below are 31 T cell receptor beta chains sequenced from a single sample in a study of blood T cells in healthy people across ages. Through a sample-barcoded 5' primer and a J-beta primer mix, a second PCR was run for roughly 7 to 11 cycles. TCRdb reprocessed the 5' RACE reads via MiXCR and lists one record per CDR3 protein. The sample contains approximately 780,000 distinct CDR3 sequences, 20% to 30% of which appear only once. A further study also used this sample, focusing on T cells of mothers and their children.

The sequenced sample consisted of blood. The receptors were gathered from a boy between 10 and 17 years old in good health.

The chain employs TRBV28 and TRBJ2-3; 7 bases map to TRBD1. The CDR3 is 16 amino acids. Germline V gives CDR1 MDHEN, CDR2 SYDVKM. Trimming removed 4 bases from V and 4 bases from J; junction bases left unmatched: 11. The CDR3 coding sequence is TGTGCCAGCAGTTCCCCCAGGGGGACCGACCCAGATACGCAGTATTTT. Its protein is CASSSPRGTDPDTQYF.

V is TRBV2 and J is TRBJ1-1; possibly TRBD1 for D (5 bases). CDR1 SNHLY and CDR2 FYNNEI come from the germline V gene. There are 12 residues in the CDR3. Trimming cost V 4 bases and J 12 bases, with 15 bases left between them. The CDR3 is CASSVGARGTFF. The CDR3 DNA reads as TGTGCCAGCAGTGTAGGGGCACGGGGGACTTTCTTT.

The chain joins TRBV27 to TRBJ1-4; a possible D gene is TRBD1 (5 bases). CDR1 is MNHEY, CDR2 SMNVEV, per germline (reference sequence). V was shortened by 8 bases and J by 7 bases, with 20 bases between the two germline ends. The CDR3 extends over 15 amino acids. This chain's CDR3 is CASSPEGRTAEKLFF. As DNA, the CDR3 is TGTGCCAGCTCCCCGGAGGGGAGGACGGCTGAAAAACTGTTTTTT. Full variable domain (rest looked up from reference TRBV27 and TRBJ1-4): EAQVTQNPRYLITVTGKKLTVTCSQNMNHEYMSWYRQDPGLGLRQIYYSMNVEVTDKGDVPEGYKVSRKEKRNFPLILESPSPNQTSLYFCASSPEGRTAEKLFFGSGTQLSVL.

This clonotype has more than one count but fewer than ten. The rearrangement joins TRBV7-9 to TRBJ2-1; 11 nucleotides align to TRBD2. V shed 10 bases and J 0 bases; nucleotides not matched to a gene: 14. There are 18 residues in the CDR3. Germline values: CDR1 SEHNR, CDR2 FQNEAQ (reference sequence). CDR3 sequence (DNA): TGTGCCATCTCTCACGGCCCTAGCGGGGGGACCTCCTACAATGAGCAGTTCTTC. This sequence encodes CAISHGPSGGTSYNEQFF.

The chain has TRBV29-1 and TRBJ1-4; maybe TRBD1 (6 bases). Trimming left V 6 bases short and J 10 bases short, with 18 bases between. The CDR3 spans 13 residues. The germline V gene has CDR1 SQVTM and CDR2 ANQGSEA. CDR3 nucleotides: TGCAGCGTCGGGGACACCTGGGGAGGAAAACTGTTTTTT. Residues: CSVGDTWGGKLFF. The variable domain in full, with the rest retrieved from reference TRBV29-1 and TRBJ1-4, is SAVISQKPSRDICQRGTSLTIQCQVDSQVTMMFWYRQQPGQSLTLIATANQGSEATYESGFVIDKFPISRPNLTFSTLTVSNMSPEDSSIYLCSVGDTWGGKLFFGSGTQLSVL.

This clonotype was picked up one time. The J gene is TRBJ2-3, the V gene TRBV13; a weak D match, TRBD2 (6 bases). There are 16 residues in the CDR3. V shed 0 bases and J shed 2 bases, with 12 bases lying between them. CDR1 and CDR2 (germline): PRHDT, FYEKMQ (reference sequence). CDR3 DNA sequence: TGTGCCAGCAGCTTAGGCCCGGGACTCAACACAGATACGCAGTATTTT. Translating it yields CASSLGPGLNTDTQYF.

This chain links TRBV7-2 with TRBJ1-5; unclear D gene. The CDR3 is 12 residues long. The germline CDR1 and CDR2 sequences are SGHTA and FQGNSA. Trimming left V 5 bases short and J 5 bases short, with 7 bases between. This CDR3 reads CASSTEDQPQHF. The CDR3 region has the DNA TGTGCCAGCAGCACTGAGGATCAGCCCCAGCATTTT.

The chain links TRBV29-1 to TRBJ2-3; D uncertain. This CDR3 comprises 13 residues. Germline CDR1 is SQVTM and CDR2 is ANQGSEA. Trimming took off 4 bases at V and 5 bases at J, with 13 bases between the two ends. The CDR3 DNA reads TGCAGCGTTGGAGGTCTGTCTCTAGATACGCAGTATTTT. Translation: CSVGGLSLDTQYF.

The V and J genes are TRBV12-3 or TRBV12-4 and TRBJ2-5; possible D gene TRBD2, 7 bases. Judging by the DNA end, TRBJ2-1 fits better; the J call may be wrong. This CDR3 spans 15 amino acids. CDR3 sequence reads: CAISSRGGAWGEQFF. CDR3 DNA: TGTGCCATCTCTTCTAGGGGGGGGGCTTGGGGAGAGCAGTTCTTC.

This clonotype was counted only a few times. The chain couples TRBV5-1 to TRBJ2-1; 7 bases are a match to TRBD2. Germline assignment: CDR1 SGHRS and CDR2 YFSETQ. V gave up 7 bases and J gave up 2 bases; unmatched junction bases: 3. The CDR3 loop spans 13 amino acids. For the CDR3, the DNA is TGCGCCAGCGGGGGGGTTACCTACAATGAGCAGTTCTTC. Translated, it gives CASGGVTYNEQFF.

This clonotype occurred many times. This CDR3 is CASSESTDTQYF. CDR3 nucleotide sequence: TGTGCCAGCAGCGAGAGCACAGATACGCAGTATTTT. The chain uses TRBV7-9 and TRBJ2-3; no definite D call. Germline loops: CDR1 SEHNR, CDR2 FQNEAQ (reference sequence). V was pared by 5 bases and J by 0 bases, with 3 bases between. This CDR3 is 12 amino acids long.

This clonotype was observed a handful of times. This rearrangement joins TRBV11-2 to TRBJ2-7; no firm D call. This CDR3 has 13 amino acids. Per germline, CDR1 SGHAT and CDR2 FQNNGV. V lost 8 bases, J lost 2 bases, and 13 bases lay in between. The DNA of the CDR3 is TGTGCCAGCTTGGCCGGGCCTCCCTACGAGCAGTACTTC. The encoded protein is CASLAGPPYEQYF. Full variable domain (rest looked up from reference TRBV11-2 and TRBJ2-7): EAGVAQSPRYKIIEKRQSVAFWCNPISGHATLYWYQQILGQGPKLLIQFQNNGVVDDSQLPKDRFSAERLKGVDSTLKIQPAKLEDSAVYLCASLAGPPYEQYFGPGTRLTVT.

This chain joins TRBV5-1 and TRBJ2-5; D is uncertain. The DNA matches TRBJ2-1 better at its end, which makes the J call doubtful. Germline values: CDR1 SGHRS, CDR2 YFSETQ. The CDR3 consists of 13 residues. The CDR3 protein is CASSFGPREGQFF. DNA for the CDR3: TGCGCCAGCAGCTTCGGCCCCCGTGAAGGGCAGTTCTTC.

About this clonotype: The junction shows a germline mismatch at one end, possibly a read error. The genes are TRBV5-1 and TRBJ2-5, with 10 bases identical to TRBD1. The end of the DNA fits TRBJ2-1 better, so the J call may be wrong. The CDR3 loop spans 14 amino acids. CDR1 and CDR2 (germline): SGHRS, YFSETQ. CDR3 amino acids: CANSSGTGDNEQFF. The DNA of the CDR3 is TGCGCCAACAGCTCCGGGACAGGGGACAATGAGCAGTTCTTC.

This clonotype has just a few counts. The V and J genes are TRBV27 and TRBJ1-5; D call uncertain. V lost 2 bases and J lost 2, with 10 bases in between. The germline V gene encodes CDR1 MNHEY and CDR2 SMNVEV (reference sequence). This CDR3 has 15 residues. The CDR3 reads CASSLTLRGNQPQHF. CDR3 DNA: TGTGCCAGCAGTTTAACGCTTCGGGGCAATCAGCCCCAGCATTTT.

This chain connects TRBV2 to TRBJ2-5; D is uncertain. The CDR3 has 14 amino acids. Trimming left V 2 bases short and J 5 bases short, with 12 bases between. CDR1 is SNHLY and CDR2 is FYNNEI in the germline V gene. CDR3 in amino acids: CASSEHLRRETQYF. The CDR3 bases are TGTGCCAGCAGTGAACATCTAAGGCGGGAGACCCAGTACTTC.

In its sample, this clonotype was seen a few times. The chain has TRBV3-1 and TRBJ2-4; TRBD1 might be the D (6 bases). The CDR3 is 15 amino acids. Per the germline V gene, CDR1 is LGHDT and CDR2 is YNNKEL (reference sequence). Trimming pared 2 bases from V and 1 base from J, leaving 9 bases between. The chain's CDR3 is CASSQNRAAKNIQYF. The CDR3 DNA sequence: TGTGCCAGCAGCCAAAACAGGGCGGCCAAAAACATTCAGTACTTC.

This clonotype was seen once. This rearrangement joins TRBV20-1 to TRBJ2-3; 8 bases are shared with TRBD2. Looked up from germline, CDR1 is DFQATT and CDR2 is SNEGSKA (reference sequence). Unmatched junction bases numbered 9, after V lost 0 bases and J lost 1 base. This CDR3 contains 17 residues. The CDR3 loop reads CSARDDRLAGGTDTQYF. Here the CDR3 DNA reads TGCAGTGCTAGAGATGATCGGCTAGCGGGCGGCACAGATACGCAGTATTTT.

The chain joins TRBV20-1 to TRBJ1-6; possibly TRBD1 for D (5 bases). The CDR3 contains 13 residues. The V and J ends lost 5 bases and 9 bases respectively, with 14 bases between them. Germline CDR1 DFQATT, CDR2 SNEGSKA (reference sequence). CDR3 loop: CSAYGTPGSPLHF. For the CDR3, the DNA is TGCAGTGCTTACGGGACTCCCGGTTCACCCCTCCACTTT.

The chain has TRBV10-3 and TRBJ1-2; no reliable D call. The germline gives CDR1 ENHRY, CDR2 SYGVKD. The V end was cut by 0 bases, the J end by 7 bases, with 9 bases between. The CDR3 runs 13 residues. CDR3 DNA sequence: TGTGCCATCAGTGAGTCGAAGGGTCTTGGCTACACCTTC. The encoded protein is CAISESKGLGYTF.

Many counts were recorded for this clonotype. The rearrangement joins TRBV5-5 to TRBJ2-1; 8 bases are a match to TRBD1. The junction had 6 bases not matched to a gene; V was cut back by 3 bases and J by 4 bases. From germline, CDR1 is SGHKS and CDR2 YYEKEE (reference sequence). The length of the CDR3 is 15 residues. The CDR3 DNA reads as TGTGCCAGCAGCTCCGACAGGGGAATTTACAATGAGCAGTTCTTC. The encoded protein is CASSSDRGIYNEQFF. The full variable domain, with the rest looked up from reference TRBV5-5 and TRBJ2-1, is DAGVTQSPTHLIKTRGQQVTLRCSPISGHKSVSWYQQVLGQGPQFIFQYYEKEERGRGNFPDRFSARQFPNYSSELNVNALLLGDSALYLCASSSDRGIYNEQFFGPGTRLTVL.

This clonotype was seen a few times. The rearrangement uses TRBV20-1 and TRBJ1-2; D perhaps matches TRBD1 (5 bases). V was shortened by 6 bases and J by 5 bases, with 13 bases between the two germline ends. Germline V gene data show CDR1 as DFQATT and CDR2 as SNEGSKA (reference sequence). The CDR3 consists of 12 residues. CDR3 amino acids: CSARKGLYGYTF. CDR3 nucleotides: TGCAGTGCAAGAAAGGGGCTATATGGCTACACCTTC.

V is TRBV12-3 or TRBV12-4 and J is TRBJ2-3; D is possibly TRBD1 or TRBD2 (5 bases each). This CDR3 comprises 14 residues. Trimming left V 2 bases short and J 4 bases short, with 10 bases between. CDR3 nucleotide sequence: TGTGCCAGCAGTTTACCGGGGCAAGCAGATACGCAGTATTTT. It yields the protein CASSLPGQADTQYF.

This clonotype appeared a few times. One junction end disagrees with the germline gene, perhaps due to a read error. This CDR3 is CASRLAGGFYNEQSF. The CDR3 nucleotides are TGTGCCAGCAGGTTAGCGGGGGGATTCTACAATGAGCAGTCCTTC. J is TRBJ2-1 and V is TRBV12-3 or TRBV12-4; 10 nucleotides align to TRBD2. The CDR3 runs to 15 residues.

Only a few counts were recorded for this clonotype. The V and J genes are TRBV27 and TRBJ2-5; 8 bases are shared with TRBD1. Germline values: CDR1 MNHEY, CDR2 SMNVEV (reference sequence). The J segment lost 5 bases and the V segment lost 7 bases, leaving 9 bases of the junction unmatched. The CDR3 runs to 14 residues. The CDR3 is CASKGQGAGETQYF. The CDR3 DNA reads TGTGCCAGCAAAGGGCAGGGGGCAGGGGAGACCCAGTACTTC.

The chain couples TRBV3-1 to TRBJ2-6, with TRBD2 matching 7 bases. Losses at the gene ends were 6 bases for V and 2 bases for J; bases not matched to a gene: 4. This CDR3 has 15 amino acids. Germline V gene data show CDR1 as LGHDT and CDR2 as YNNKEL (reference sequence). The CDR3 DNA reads TGTGCCAGCAGTGAAGGGAGGGCTGGGGCCAACGTCCTGACTTTC. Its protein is CASSEGRAGANVLTF.

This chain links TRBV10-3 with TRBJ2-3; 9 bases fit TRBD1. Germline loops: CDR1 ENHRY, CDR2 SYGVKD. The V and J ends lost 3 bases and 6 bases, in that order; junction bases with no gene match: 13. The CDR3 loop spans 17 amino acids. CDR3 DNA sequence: TGTGCCATCAGTGACGACGCCCCGGGACAGGGTTCCGATACGCAGTATTTT. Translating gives CAISDDAPGQGSDTQYF.

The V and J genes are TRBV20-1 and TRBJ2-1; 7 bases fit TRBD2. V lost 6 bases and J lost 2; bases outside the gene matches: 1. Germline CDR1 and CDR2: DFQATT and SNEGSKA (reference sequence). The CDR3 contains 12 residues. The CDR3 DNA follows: TGCAGTGCCGGACTAGCCTACAATGAGCAGTTCTTC. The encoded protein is CSAGLAYNEQFF.

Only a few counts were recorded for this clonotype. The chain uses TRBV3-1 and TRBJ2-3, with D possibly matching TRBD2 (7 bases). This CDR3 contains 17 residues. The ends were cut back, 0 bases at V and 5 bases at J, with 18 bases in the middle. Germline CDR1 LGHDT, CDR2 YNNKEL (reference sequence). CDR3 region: CASSQDFGGGPVDTQYF. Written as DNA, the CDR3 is TGTGCCAGCAGCCAAGACTTTGGGGGGGGGCCGGTAGATACGCAGTATTTT.

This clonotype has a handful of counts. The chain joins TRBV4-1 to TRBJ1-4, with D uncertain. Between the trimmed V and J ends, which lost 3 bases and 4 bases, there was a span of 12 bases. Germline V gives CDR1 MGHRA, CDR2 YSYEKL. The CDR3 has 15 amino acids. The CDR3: CASSHGPGDNEKLFF. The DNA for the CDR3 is TGCGCCAGCAGCCACGGCCCCGGGGATAATGAAAAACTGTTTTTT.

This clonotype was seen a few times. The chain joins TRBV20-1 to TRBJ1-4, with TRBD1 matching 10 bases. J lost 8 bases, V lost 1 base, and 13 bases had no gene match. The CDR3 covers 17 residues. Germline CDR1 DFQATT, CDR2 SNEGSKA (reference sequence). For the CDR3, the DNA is TGCAGTGCTAGAGGCGCCCACCCGGGACAGGGGAAAGAAAAACTGTTTTTT. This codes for CSARGAHPGQGKEKLFF.